The entry below describes one T cell receptor (beta chain). The entry originates in a study of blood T cell repertoires in COVID-19. Study details: PBMCs, B-cell-depleted T cells, or T cells were the source of the cDNA or gDNA that made up the material.

J lost 13 bases, V lost 5 bases, and 12 bases had no gene match. The CDR3 totals 14 residues. Germline V gives CDR1 SNHLY, CDR2 FYNNEI. Original methodology: By means of reference gene primer amplification, nucleated cell counts were estimated. Using immunoSEQ multiplex PCR, the repertoire was profiled, and TCRdb retains in-frame clones only, with some absent. The V and J calls and clone size were taken over from that table, and D and trimming were inferred from the DNA. The sample includes some 99,000 clones, under 90% of them seen just once. Sample: peripheral blood. The TCR was taken from a woman aged 45-65 years with acute or convalescent COVID-19. The rearrangement uses TRBV2 and TRBJ1-5; 9 nucleotides match TRBD1. The CDR3 spells CASSWGQGVTLQHF. In DNA form, the CDR3 reads TGTGCCAGCAGTTGGGGACAGGGAGTAACCCTACAGCATTTT.